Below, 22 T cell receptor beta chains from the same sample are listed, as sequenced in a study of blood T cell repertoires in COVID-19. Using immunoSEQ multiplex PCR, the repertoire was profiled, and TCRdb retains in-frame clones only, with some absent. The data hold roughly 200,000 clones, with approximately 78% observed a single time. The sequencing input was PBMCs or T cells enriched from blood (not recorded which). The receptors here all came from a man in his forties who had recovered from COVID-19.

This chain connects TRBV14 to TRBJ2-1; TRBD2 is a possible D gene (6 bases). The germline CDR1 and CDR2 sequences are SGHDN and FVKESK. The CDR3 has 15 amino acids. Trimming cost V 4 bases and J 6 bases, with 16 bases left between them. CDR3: CASSPGLNFPNEQFF. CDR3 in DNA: TGTGCCAGCAGCCCGGGACTCAACTTCCCCAATGAGCAGTTCTTC.

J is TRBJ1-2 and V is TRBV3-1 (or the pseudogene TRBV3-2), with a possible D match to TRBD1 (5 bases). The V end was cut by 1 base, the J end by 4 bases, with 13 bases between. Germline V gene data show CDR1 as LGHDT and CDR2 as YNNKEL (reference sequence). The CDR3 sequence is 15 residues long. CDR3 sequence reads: CASSQGPAQGYGYTF. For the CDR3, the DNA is TGTGCCAGCAGCCAAGGTCCAGCCCAGGGCTATGGCTACACCTTC.

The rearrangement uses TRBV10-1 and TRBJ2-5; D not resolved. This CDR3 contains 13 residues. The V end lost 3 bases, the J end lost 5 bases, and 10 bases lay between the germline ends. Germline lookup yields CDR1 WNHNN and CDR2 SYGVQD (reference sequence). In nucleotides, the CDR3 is TGCGCCAGCAGTGACCCATTCAGGGAGACCCAGTACTTC. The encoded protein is CASSDPFRETQYF.

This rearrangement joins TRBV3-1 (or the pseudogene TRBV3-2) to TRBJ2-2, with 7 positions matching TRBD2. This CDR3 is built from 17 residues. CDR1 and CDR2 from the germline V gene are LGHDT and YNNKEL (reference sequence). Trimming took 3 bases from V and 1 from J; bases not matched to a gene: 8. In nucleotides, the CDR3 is TGTGCCAGCAGCCAGTTGAGGCTAGCGGAGAACACCGGGGAGCTGTTTTTT. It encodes CASSQLRLAENTGELFF.

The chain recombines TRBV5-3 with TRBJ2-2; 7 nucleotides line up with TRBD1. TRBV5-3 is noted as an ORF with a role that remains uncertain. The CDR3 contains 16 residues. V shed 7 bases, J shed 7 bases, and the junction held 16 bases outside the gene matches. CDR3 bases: TGTGCCAGACCCGGCTTAACAGGGGCTCTGCACGGGGAGCTGTTTTTT. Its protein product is CARPGLTGALHGELFF.

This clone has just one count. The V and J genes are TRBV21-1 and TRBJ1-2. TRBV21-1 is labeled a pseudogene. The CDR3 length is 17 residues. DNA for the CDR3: TGTGCCAGCAGCAAAGTCAGAGGGCGTTTGACTAACTATGGCTACACCTTC. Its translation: CASSKVRGRLTNYGYTF.

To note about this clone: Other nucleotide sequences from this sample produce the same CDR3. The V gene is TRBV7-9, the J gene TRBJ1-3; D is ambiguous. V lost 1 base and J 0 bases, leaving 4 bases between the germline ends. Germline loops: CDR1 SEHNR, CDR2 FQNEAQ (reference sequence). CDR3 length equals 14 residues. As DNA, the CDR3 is TGTGCCAGCAGCTTAGGCAGCTCTGGAAACACCATATATTTT. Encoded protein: CASSLGSSGNTIYF.

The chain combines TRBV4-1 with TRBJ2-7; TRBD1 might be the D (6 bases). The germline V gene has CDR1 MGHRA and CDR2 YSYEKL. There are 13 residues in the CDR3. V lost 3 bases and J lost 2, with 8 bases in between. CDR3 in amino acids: CASSHDRTYEQYF. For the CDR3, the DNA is TGCGCCAGCAGCCATGACAGGACCTACGAGCAGTACTTC.

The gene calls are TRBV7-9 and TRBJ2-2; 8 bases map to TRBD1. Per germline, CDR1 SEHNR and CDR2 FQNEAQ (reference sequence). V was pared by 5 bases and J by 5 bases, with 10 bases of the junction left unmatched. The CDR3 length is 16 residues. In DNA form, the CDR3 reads TGTGCCAGCAGCCGTCAGGGGGCGCGGCGAACCGGGGAGCTGTTTTTT. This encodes CASSRQGARRTGELFF.

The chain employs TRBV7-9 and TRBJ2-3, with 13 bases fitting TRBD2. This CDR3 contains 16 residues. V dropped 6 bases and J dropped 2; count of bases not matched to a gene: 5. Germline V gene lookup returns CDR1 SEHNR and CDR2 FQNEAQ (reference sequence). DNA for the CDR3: TGTGCCAGCAGTCTAGGGACTAGCGGGGCCACAGATACGCAGTATTTT. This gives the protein CASSLGTSGATDTQYF.

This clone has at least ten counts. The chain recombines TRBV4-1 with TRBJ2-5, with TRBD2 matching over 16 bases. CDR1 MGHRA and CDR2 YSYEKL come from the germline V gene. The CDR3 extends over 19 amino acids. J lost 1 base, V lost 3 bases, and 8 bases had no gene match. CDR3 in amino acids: CASSHPGLAGGPGQETQYF. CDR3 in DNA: TGCGCCAGCAGCCACCCGGGACTAGCGGGAGGGCCAGGCCAAGAGACCCAGTACTTC.

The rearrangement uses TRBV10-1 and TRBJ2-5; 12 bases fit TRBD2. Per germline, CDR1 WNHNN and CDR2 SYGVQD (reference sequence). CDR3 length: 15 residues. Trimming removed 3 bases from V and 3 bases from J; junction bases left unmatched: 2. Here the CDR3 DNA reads TGCGCCAGCAGTGACAGGACTAGCGGGAAAGAGACCCAGTACTTC. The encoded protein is CASSDRTSGKETQYF.

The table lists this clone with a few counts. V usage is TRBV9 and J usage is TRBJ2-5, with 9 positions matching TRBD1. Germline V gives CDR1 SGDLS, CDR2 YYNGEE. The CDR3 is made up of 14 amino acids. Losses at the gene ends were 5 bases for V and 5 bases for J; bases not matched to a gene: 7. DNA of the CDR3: TGTGCCAGCAGATTCGACAGGGGGTGTGAGACCCAGTACTTC. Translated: CASRFDRGCETQYF.

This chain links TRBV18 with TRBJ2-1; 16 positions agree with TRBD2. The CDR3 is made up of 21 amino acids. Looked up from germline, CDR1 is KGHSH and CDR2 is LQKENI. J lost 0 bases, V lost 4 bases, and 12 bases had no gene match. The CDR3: CASSLKLTGLAGGSSYNEQFF. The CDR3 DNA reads TGTGCCAGCTCACTTAAGCTAACGGGACTAGCGGGAGGGAGCTCCTACAATGAGCAGTTCTTC.

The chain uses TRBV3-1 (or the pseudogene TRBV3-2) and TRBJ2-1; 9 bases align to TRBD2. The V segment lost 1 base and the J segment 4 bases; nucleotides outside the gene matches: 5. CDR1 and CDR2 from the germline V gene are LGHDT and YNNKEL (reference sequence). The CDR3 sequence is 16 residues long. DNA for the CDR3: TGTGCCAGCAGCCAAGTCAGGCTAGCGGGATACAATGAGCAGTTCTTC. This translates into CASSQVRLAGYNEQFF.

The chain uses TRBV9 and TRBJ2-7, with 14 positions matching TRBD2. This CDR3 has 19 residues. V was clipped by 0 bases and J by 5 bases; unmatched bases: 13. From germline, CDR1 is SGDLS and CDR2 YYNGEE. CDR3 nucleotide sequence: TGTGCCAGCAGCGTAGGGGGCCCCGGGACTAGCGGGAGCGTCCACGAGCAGTACTTC. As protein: CASSVGGPGTSGSVHEQYF.

CDR3 region: CAWRVGLAGYNEQFF. The CDR3 region has the DNA TGTGCCTGGAGGGTAGGACTAGCGGGATACAATGAGCAGTTCTTC. The chain employs TRBV30 and TRBJ2-1; TRBD2 matches at 12 bases. The V segment lost 3 bases and the J segment 4 bases; nucleotides outside the gene matches: 4. Germline CDR1 and CDR2: GTSNPN and SVGIG (reference sequence). The CDR3 is 15 residues long.

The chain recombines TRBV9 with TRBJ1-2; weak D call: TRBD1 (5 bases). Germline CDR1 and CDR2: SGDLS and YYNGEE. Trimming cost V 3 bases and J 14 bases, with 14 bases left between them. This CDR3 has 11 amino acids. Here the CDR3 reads CASSAVDTLTF. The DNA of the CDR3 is TGTGCCAGCAGCGCAGTGGACACTCTGACCTTC.

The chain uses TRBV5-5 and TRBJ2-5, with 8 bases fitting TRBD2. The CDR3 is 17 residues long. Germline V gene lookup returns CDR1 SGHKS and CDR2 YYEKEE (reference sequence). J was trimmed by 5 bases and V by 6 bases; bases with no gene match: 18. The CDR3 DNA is TGTGCCAGCACGACCTGGGGCGGGAGGCCGGGGGGCGAGACCCAGTACTTC. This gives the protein CASTTWGGRPGGETQYF.

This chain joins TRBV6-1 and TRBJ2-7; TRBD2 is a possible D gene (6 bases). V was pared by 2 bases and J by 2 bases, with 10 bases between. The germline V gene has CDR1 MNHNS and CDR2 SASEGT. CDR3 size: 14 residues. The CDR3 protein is CASSESGTPYEQYF. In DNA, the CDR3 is TGTGCCAGCAGTGAATCCGGGACTCCCTACGAGCAGTACTTC.

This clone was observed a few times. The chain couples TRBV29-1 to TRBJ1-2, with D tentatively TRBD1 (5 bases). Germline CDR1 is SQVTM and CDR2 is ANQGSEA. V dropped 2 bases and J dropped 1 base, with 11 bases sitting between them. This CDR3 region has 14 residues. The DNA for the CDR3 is TGCAGCGTTGAATCGCAGGGTCGTAACTATGGCTACACCTTC. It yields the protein CSVESQGRNYGYTF.

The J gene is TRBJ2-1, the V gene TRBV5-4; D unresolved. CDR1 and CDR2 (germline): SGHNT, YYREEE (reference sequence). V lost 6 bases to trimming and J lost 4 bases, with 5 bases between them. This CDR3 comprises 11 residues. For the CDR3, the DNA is TGTGCCAGCATGACTTACAATGAGCAGTTCTTC. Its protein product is CASMTYNEQFF. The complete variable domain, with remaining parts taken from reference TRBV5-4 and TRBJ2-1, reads ETGVTQSPTHLIKTRGQQVTLRCSSQSGHNTVSWYQQALGQGPQFIFQYYREEENGRGNFPPRFSGLQFPNYSSELNVNALELDDSALYLCASMTYNEQFFGPGTRLTVL.